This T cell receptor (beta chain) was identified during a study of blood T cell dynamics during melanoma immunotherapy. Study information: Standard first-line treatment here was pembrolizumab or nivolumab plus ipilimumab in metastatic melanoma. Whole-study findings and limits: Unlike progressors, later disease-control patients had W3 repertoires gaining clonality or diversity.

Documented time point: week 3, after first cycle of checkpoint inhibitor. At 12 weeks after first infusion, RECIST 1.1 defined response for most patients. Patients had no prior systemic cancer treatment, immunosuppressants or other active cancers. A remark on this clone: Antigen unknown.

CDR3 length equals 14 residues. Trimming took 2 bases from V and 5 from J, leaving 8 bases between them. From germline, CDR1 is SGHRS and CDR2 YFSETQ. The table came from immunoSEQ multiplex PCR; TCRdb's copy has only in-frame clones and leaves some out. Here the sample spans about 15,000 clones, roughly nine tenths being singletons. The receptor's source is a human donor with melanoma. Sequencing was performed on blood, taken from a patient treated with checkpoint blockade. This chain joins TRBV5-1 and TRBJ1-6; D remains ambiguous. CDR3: CASSFTLDNSPLHF. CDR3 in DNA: TGCGCCAGCAGCTTCACCTTGGATAATTCACCCCTCCACTTT.